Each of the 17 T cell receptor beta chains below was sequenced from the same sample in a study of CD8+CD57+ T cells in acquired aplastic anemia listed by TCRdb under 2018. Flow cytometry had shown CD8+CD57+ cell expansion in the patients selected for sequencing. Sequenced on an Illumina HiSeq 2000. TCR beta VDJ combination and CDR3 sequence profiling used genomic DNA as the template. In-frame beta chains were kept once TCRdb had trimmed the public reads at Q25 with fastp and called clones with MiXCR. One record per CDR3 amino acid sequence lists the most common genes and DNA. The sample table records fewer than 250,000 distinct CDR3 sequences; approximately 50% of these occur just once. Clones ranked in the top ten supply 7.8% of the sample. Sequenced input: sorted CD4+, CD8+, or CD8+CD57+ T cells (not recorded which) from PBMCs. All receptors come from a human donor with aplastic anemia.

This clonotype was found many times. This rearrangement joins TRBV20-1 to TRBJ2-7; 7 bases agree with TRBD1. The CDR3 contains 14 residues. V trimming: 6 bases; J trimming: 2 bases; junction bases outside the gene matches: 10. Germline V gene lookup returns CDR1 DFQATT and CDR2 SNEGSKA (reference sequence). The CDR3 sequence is CSAPNRDRAYEQYF. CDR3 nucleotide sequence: TGCAGTGCGCCGAACAGGGACAGAGCCTACGAGCAGTACTTC.

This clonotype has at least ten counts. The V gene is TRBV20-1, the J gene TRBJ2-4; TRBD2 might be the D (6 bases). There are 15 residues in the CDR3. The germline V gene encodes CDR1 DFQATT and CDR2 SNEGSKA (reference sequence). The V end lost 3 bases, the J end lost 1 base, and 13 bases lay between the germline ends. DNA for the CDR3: TGCAGTGCTAGGGGAGGTGCTTTGGCCAAAAACATTCAGTACTTC. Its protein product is CSARGGALAKNIQYF.

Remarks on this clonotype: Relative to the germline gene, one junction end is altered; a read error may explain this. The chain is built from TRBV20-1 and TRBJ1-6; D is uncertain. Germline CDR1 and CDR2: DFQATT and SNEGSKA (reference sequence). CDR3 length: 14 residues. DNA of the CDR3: TGCGGTGCTAGAACGAGCTCCTATAGTTCACCCCTCCACTTT. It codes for CGARTSSYSSPLHF.

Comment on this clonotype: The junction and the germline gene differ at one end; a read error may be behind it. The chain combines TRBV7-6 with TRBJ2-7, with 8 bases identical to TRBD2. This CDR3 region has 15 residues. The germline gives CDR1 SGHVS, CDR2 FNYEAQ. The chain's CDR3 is CASSPGLGIGYEQYF. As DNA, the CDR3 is TGTGCTAGCAGCCCGGGACTAGGTATCGGCTACGAGCAGTACTTC.

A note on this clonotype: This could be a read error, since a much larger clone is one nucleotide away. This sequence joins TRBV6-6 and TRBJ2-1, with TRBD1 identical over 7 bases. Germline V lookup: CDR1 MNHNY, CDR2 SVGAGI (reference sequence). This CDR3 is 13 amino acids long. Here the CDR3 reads CASTLRGHSEQLF. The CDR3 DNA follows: TGTGCCAGCACTCTAAGGGGGCACTCTGAGCAGCTCTTC.

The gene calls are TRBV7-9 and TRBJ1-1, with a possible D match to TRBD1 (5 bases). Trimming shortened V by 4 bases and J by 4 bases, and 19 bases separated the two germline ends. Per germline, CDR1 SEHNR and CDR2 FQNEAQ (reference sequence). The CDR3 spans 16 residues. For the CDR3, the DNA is TGTGCCAGCAGCTCAACCCCGGGACGGTGGACCACTGAAGCTTTCTTT. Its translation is CASSSTPGRWTTEAFF.

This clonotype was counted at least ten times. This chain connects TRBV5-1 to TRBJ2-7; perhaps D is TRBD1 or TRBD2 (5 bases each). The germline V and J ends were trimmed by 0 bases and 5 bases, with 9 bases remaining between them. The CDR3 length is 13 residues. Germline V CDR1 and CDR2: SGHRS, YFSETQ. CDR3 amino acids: CASSLGGYHEQYF. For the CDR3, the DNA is TGCGCCAGCAGCTTGGGGGGGTACCACGAGCAGTACTTC.

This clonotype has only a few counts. The DNA of the CDR3 is TGCGCCAGCAGTGAAGCGGGAGGGGACATACCAGAGCAGTTCTTC. Translation: CASSEAGGDIPEQFF. The chain is built from TRBV10-2 and TRBJ2-1, with 10 bases that match TRBD2. Germline V gives CDR1 WSHSY, CDR2 SAAADI. V gave up 3 bases and J gave up 10 bases; unmatched junction bases: 9. The CDR3 spans 15 residues.

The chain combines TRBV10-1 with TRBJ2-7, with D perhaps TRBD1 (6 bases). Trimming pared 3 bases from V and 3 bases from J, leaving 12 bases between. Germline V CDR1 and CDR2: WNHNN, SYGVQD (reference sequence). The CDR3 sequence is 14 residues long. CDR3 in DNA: TGCGCCAGCAGTGACCGGGACACGGACTACGAGCAGTACGTC. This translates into CASSDRDTDYEQYV.

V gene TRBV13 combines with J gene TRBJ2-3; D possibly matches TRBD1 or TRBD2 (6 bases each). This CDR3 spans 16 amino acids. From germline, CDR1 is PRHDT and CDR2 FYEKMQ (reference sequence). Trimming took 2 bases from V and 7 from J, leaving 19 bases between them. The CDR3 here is CASSLQGRTGSYTQYF. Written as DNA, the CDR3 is TGTGCCAGCAGCTTACAGGGGAGGACCGGGAGTTATACGCAGTATTTT.

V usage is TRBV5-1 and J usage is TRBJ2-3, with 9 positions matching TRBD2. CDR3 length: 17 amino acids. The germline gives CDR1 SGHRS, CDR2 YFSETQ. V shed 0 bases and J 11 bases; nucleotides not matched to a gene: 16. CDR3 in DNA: TGCGCCAGCAGCTTGGCCGGTGCGGGAGGGCCCTACAATGAGCAGTATTTT. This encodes CASSLAGAGGPYNEQYF.

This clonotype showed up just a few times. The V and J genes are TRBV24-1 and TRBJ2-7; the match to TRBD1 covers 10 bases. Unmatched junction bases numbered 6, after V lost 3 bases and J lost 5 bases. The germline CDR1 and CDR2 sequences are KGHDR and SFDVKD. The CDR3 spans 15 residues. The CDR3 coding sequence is TGTGCCACCAGTGATAGGCGGGACAGGGGTAACGAGCAGTACTTC. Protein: CATSDRRDRGNEQYF.

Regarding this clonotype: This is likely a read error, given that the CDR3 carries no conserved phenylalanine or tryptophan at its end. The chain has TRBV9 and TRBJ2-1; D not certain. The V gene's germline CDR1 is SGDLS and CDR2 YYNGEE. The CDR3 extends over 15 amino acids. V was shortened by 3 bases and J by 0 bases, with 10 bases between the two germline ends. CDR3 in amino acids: CASSARPSSYNEQFL. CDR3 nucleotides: TGTGCCAGCAGCGCCCGACCCAGCTCCTACAATGAGCAGTTCCTC.

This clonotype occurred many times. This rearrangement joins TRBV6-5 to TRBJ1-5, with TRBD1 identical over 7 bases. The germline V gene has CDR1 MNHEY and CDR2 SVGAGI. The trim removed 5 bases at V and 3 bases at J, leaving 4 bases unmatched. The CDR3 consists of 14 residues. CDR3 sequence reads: CASSTGTANQPQHF. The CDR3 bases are TGTGCCAGCAGTACCGGGACAGCCAATCAGCCCCAGCATTTT.

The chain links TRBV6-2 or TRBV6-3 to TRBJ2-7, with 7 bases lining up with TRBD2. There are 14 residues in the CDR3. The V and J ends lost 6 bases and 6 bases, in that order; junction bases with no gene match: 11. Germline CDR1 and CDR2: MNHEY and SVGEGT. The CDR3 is CASSQDGGSPEQYV. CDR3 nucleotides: TGTGCCAGCAGCCAAGATGGCGGGAGTCCCGAGCAGTACGTC.

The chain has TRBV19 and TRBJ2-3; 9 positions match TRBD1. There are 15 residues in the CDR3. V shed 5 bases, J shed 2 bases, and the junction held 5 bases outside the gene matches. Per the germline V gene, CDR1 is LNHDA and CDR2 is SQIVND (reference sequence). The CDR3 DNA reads TGTGCCAGTAGTGGGGACAGGGACTACACAGATACGCAGTATTTT. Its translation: CASSGDRDYTDTQYF.

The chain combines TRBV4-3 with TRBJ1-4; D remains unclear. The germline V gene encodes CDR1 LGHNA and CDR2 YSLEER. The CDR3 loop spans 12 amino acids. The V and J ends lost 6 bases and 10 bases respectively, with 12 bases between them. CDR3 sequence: CASSSLRGKLFF. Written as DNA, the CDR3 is TGCGCCAGCAGTTCATTACGAGGAAAACTGTTTTTT.